This T cell receptor beta chain was captured by sequencing in a study of T cell repertoires in cytomegalovirus infection. The overall study: An indication of both CMV infection and matching HLA type came from public TCR beta signatures.

V lost 0 bases and J lost 0, with 11 bases in between. In germline, CDR1 is LGHNA, CDR2 YNFKEQ. CDR3 size: 16 residues. One entry per CDR3 protein results from TCRdb running MiXCR on the reads. The sample has roughly 630,000 distinct CDR3 sequences, approximately 24% seen once. Note on this clonotype: The antigen is undetermined.

Study conclusions and caveats: Carriers of CMV plus the relevant HLA were identified by cumulative public TCR beta family frequency. Dominant in the ex vivo response were TCR beta clonotypes restricted by HLA-C and specific for CMV.

The rearrangement links TRBV4-2 to TRBJ1-1; D is unresolved. Sample: CD8+ T cells from PBMCs. The clonotype comes from a human donor in good health (CMV status not recorded). Some clones in this sample may be carry-over from other donors' samples. Here the CDR3 reads CASSQEVGFLNTEAFF. The CDR3 coding sequence is TGTGCCAGCAGCCAAGAGGTAGGCTTCTTGAACACTGAAGCTTTCTTT.